This T cell receptor (beta chain) comes out of a study of blood T cell repertoires in COVID-19 (dated by TCRdb to 2018 to 2021). The study in broad terms: Samples from collaborators originated in the United States, Italy and Spain and spanned both the acute and convalescent phases of COVID-19. The material from the prospective study consisted of cDNA or gDNA derived from T cells, B-cell-depleted T cells, or PBMCs. Deeply sampled blood TCRbeta repertoires from subjects exposed to, actively infected with, or recovered from COVID-19 were included in the dataset. A freely available public database, intended as a resource for researchers studying the immune response to SARS-CoV-2, is where the repertoires were released. Samples were obtained from the ongoing ImmuneRACE study (first 160 participants) and from over a thousand subjects provided by 6 global collaborators. A de-identified subject ID, COVID-19 status, age in years and sex were almost always included in the sample metadata. Where available, HLA class I and class II types were taken from metadata supplied by the sample provider and were not determined by assay-based typing. Summary of the overall study and its limitations: The quantity of clinical and demographic metadata differed by source and by participant and was supplied without curation.

TCRbeta CDR3 regions were amplified from genomic DNA by means of the immunoSEQ Assay, a bias-controlled multiplex PCR. Per the original workflow: Nucleated cell counts per sample were estimated from amplification of reference gene primers within the assay. Sequence reads were collapsed and filtered to measure the absolute abundance of every unique TCRbeta CDR3 rearrangement. For each sample, productive Simpson clonality was calculated by taking the square root of Simpson's diversity index across productive rearrangements. TCRdb took over this immuneACCESS table, retaining in-frame rearrangements with V and J assigned. Such tables are incomplete; in checked studies, under half of the missing clones stem from an unresolved V gene, and the remainder is unexplained. V and J calls and clone size are given by that table; D and trimming were obtained from the DNA. Here the sample has some 49,000 clones; 65% to 90% occur a single time. Clones ranked in the top ten supply around 22% of the sample.

In Seattle, one collaborating source enrolled patients while the infection was active and tracked those patients longitudinally over the course of disease. Collaborating institutions collected whole blood in K2EDTA tubes following their own protocols. For TCRbeta analysis, collaborators shipped samples in one of three forms: frozen whole blood, isolated PBMCs, or DNA extracted from either of those sample types. Comment on this clone: Its antigen specificity is not known. No much larger clone is present one base from it, and per-base qualities are unavailable.

The junction shows trimming of 1 base on V and 7 bases on J, and the gene matches do not reach 1 base of it. The CDR3 sequence holds 13 residues, the cysteine and phenylalanine included. Only the CDR3 DNA stays, 39 bases, in frame from base 1. For CDR1 and CDR2, the germline V gene lists SGHAT and FQNNGV. The chain is encoded by TRBV11-2 joined to TRBJ2-1, and 7 junction bases match TRBD2. Material: peripheral blood. This TCR was sampled from a woman older than 75 with COVID-19, enrolled during active disease. The nucleotides are TGTGCCAGCAGCTTAGCCGGGGGGAATGAGCAGTTCTTC. This encodes CASSLAGGNEQFF.